The rows below give T cell receptor beta chains drawn from one sample of a study of blood T cell repertoires in COVID-19. TCRdb keeps only in-frame clones here, not all; method: immunoSEQ multiplex PCR. The table shows about 160,000 clones, with around 82% occurring only once. Material for sequencing was peripheral blood. Receptor source: a man older than 75 with COVID-19, enrolled during active disease. Both conserved end residues are part of each CDR3. A D gene is named only where the DNA matches it firmly. Only some rows state a clone size, as once, few, many or a class for expanded clones.

>TRBJ2-2|16|TRBD1|NA|TRBV24-1
TGTGCCACCAGTTTGGGAAAGGACAGGTTGACCGGGGAGCTGTTTTTT
CATSLGKDRLTGELFF
>TRBJ2-1|15|TRBD2|NA|TRBV6-5
TGTGCCACCATCCGGCCAGCGGGGGGGAGGGATGAGCAGTTCTTC
CATIRPAGGRDEQFF
>TRBJ2-5|15|TRBD1|NA|TRBV5-1
TGCGCCAGCAGGTTCGGGGACAGCCCAAGGGAGACCCAGTACTTC
CASRFGDSPRETQYF
>TRBJ1-1|13|NA|NA|TRBV15
TGTGCCACCGGAGAGGGGGAGAACACTGAAGCTTTCTTT
CATGEGENTEAFF
>TRBJ2-1|15|TRBD2|once|TRBV5-1
TGCGCCAGCAGCCATGAGGCGGGGGGCTTAAATGAGCAGTTCTTC
CASSHEAGGLNEQFF
>TRBJ1-6|13|NA|NA|TRBV28
TGTGCCAGCAGGATGACAGGCGGTTCACCCCTCCACTTT
CASRMTGGSPLHF
>TRBJ2-2|14|NA|NA|TRBV27
TGTGCCAGCAGTTTATCTTCGAGGGCCGGGGAGCTGTTTTTT
CASSLSSRAGELFF
>TRBJ1-2|16|NA|NA|TRBV11-2
TGTGCCAGCAGCTTAGGCCCGCTGGGGCGCAACTATGGCTACACCTTC
CASSLGPLGRNYGYTF
>TRBJ2-3|15|TRBD2|NA|TRBV7-2
TGTGCCAGCAGCTTGGCTAGCGGGGGAACAGATACGCAGTATTTT
CASSLASGGTDTQYF
>TRBJ1-6|15|NA|NA|TRBV5-1
TGCGCCAGCAGCTTGGCGCAGGGTGGTAATTCACCCCTCCACTTT
CASSLAQGGNSPLHF
>TRBJ2-5|16|TRBD1|NA|TRBV5-1
TGCGCCAGCAGCTTGAATGGACAGGGAGCACGGGAGACCCAGTACTTC
CASSLNGQGARETQYF
>TRBJ2-5|14|TRBD1|few|TRBV18
TGTGCCAGCTCACCACCTGGACAGGAAGAGACCCAGTACTTC
CASSPPGQEETQYF
>TRBJ1-2|11|NA|NA|TRBV29-1
TGCAGCGTTGAAGATAACGGGGGCTACACCTTC
CSVEDNGGYTF
>TRBJ2-5|17|TRBD1|NA|TRBV2
TGTGCCAGCAGTGGGGGGCCGGGACAGCAAATTCAAGAGACCCAGTACTTC
CASSGGPGQQIQETQYF
>TRBJ1-2|16|TRBD1|NA|TRBV7-3
TGTGCCAGCAGCTTACCCCTCGCAGGGGGTCTTTATGGCTACACCTTC
CASSLPLAGGLYGYTF
>TRBJ1-5|15|NA|NA|TRBV4-1
TGCGCCAGCAGCCAAGAGCCAGGGATAAATCAGCCCCAGCATTTT
CASSQEPGINQPQHF
>TRBJ1-5|13|NA|NA|TRBV19
TGTGCCAGTAGTATCGGGGGAACTCAGCCCCAGCATTTT
CASSIGGTQPQHF
>TRBJ1-2|14|NA|NA|TRBV6-4
TGTGCCAGCAGTGAAGGCCCCAGGAACTATGGCTACACCTTC
CASSEGPRNYGYTF
>TRBJ1-1|14|TRBD1|NA|TRBV18
TGTGCCAGCTCACAACAGGGGAAGAACACTGAAGCTTTCTTT
CASSQQGKNTEAFF
>TRBJ1-3|15|NA|NA|TRBV7-9
TGTGCCAGCAGCTTAGATACTCTTATTCGAAACACCATATATTTT
CASSLDTLIRNTIYF
>TRBJ1-2|15|TRBD1|NA|TRBV24-1
TGTGCCACCAGTGATGTGGGACAGGGTAACTATGGCTACACCTTC
CATSDVGQGNYGYTF
>TRBJ1-2|16|TRBD1|once|TRBV7-2
TGTGCCAGCAGCTTAGTGCCCGCAGGGGGGATTGGAGGCTACACCTTC
CASSLVPAGGIGGYTF
>TRBJ2-1|12|NA|NA|TRBV5-1
TGCGCCAGCAGCTTGCCAGGGGATGAGCAGTTCTTC
CASSLPGDEQFF
>TRBJ2-7|12|NA|NA|TRBV5-6
TGTGCCAGCAGGCGGGACTCCTACGAGCAGTACTTC
CASRRDSYEQYF
>TRBJ2-1|16|NA|NA|TRBV4-2
TGTGCCAGCAGCCCCGGGGGGCCTGTCTCCTACAATGAGCAGTTCTTC
CASSPGGPVSYNEQFF
>TRBJ2-3|17|TRBD2|NA|TRBV10-2
TGCGCCAGCAGTGGGGGCCTGGCGGGGGGGCTCGGAGATACGCAGTATTTT
CASSGGLAGGLGDTQYF
>TRBJ2-5|14|TRBD2|NA|TRBV10-2
TGCGCCAGCAGGCGGGACGGCGGGGGGGAGACCCAGTACTTC
CASRRDGGGETQYF
>TRBJ1-2|12|NA|NA|TRBV7-9
TGTGCCAGCAGCCGGGGGGATGATGGCTACACCTTC
CASSRGDDGYTF
>TRBJ1-1|15|TRBD1|NA|TRBV7-3
TGTGCCAGCAGCTTAATGGGCAGGGGGCCTGGTGAAGCTTTCTTT
CASSLMGRGPGEAFF
>TRBJ1-2|11|NA|NA|TRBV5-8
TGTGCCAGCAGCCAGAGGTATGGCTACACCTTC
CASSQRYGYTF
>TRBJ1-6|16|NA|NA|TRBV19
TGTGCCAGTAGTATAAGGGACACCTCCTATAATTCACCCCTCCACTTT
CASSIRDTSYNSPLHF
>TRBJ1-5|13|NA|NA|TRBV2
TGTGCCAGTATCCGGGATAGCAATCAGCCCCAGCATTTT
CASIRDSNQPQHF
>TRBJ1-1|13|NA|NA|TRBV12-3/TRBV12-4
TGTGCCAGCAGTTTGGGGCAGAACACTGAAGCTTTCTTT
CASSLGQNTEAFF
>TRBJ2-5|15|NA|once|TRBV3-1/TRBV3-2
TGTGCCAGCAGCCCCCGTCTAGCTCTCCAAGAGACCCAGTACTTC
CASSPRLALQETQYF
>TRBJ1-5|16|TRBD1|NA|TRBV10-3
TGTGCCATCAGTGAGTCGCCCGACAGGGGAGGTCAGCCCCAGCATTTT
CAISESPDRGGQPQHF
>TRBJ1-5|14|TRBD1|NA|TRBV19
TGTGCCACCAAGGGACAGGGGATAGTCCAGCCCCAGCATTTT
CATKGQGIVQPQHF
>TRBJ2-7|16|NA|NA|TRBV5-1
TGCGCCAGCAGGATCTCGAGGACAGCTGAACCCTACGAGCAGTACTTC
CASRISRTAEPYEQYF
>TRBJ2-2|14|TRBD1|NA|TRBV9
TGTGCCAGCAGCGTAGAAGGGACAGGCGGGGAGCTGTTTTTT
CASSVEGTGGELFF
>TRBJ1-2|14|TRBD1|NA|TRBV6-6
TGTGCCAGCAGTTACTCAGGAGGGGGCGTTGGCTACACCTTC
CASSYSGGGVGYTF
>TRBJ1-3|16|TRBD1|NA|TRBV9
TGTGCCAGCAGCGTAGCGGGGGACAGCTATCTGGGCACCATATATTTT
CASSVAGDSYLGTIYF
>TRBJ1-3|15|NA|NA|TRBV11-2
TGTGCCAGCAGCACCACTCCGGGGGCTGGAAACACCATATATTTT
CASSTTPGAGNTIYF
>TRBJ1-1|12|NA|NA|TRBV7-9
TGTGCCAGCAGCTATGCAGACACTGAAGCTTTCTTT
CASSYADTEAFF
>TRBJ1-2|15|TRBD1|NA|TRBV6-1
TGTGCCAGCAGTGACCCCTCTATGACAGGGGAGAGCTACACCTTC
CASSDPSMTGESYTF
>TRBJ1-2|15|TRBD1|NA|TRBV7-2
TGTGCCAGCAGCTTGGACAGGGGGGCTAACTATGGCTACACCTTC
CASSLDRGANYGYTF
>TRBJ2-1|17|TRBD1|NA|TRBV5-4
TGTGCCAGCAGCTTGGGGCGACAGGGCTTATCCTACAATGAGCAGTTCTTC
CASSLGRQGLSYNEQFF
>TRBJ1-1|14|TRBD1|NA|TRBV5-4
TGTGCCAGCAGCTTCGACAGGGAGGACACTGAAGCTTTCTTT
CASSFDREDTEAFF
>TRBJ1-1|15|TRBD1|NA|TRBV4-1
TGCGCCAGCAGCCAAGCGGGACAGATGAACACTGAAGCTTTCTTT
CASSQAGQMNTEAFF
>TRBJ2-2|16|NA|NA|TRBV5-5
TGTGCCAGCAGCTTGGTCGGGACACCGAACACCGGGGAGCTGTTTTTT
CASSLVGTPNTGELFF
>TRBJ1-3|16|NA|NA|TRBV28
TGTGCCAGCAGTCCAGGACACGCAATTTCTGGAAACACCATATATTTT
CASSPGHAISGNTIYF
>TRBJ1-2|16|TRBD1|NA|TRBV3-1/TRBV3-2
TGTGCCAGCAGCCAAGAAGGAGTAGGGGGCAGCTATGGCTACACCTTC
CASSQEGVGGSYGYTF
>TRBJ2-5|16|TRBD2|NA|TRBV7-2
TGTGCCAGCAGCCTGTCGACTAGCGGGGGGTGGGAGACCCAGTACTTC
CASSLSTSGGWETQYF
>TRBJ2-5|14|TRBD2|NA|TRBV11-2
TGTGCCAGCAAGCGGGGGGGCGTTCTCGAGACCCAGTACTTC
CASKRGGVLETQYF
>TRBJ1-2|14|TRBD1|NA|TRBV2
TGTGCCAGCAGTGAAGATTGGACAGGGTATGGCTACACCTTC
CASSEDWTGYGYTF